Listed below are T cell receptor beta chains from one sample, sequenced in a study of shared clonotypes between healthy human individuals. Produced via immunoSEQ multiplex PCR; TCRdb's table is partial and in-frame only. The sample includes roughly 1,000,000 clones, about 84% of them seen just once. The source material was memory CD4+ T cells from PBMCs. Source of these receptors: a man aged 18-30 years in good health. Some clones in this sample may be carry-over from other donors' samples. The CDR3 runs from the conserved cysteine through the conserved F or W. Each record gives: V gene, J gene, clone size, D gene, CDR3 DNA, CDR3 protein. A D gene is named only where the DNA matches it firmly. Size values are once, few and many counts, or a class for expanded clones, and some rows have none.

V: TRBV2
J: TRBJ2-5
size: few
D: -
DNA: TGTGCCAGCAGTGGGTCCGGACAAGAGACCCAGTACTTC
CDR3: CASSGSGQETQYF

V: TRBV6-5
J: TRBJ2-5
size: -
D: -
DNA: TGTGCCAGCAGTTACAGGGAAGGAGGGGAGACCCAGTACTTC
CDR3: CASSYREGGETQYF

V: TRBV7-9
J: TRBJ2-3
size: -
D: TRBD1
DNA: TGTGCCAGCAGCCCCAGGGGGACAGATACGCAGTATTTT
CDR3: CASSPRGTDTQYF

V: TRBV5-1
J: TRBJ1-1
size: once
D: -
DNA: TGCGCCAGCAGCTCCCTACCGGGAGCCGGTGAAGCTTTCTTT
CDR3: CASSSLPGAGEAFF

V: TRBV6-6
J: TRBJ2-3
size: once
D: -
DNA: TGTGCCAGCAGCAACCAAGCAGATACGCAGTATTTT
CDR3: CASSNQADTQYF

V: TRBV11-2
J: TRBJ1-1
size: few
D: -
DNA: TGTGCCAGCAGCGGAGACAGGAACACTGAAGCTTTCTTT
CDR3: CASSGDRNTEAFF

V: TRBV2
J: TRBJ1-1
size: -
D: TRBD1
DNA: TGTGCCAGCAGCCCGACAGGGGGAATCATTGTTGAAGCTTTCTTT
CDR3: CASSPTGGIIVEAFF

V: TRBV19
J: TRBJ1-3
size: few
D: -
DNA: TGTGCCGCTAGGGTTGGGGACACCATATATTTT
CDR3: CAARVGDTIYF

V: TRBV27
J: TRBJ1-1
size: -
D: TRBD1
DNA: TGTGCCAGCAGTTCGTTCAGGGACAGGGGGCCCACTGAAGCTTTCTTT
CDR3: CASSSFRDRGPTEAFF

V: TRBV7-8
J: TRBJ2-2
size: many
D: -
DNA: TGTGCCAGCAGCCCCCCAAGGAGATGGAACACCGGGGAGCTGTTTTTT
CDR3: CASSPPRRWNTGELFF

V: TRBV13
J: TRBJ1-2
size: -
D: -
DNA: TGTGCCAGCAGCTTAGGAGCAGGGTACTATGGCTACACCTTC
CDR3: CASSLGAGYYGYTF

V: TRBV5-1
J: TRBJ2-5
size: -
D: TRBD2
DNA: TGCGCCAGCGGAGGGGAGGGCGTTCAAGAGACCCAGTACTTC
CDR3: CASGGEGVQETQYF

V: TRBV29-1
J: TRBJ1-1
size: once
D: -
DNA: TGCAGCCTCCAGGTGCGGAGGGACACTGAAGCTTTCTTT
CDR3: CSLQVRRDTEAFF

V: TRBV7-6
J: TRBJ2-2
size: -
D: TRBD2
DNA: TGTGCCAGCAGTTCGACGACTAGCGGGTGGGACGGGGAGCTGTTTTTT
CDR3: CASSSTTSGWDGELFF

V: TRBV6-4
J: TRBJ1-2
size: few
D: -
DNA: TGTGCCAGCAGTCCGGTCGGGGCAGAACTAGGACCTGCCTATGGCTACACCTTC
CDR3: CASSPVGAELGPAYGYTF

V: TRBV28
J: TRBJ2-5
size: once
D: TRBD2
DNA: TGTGCCAGCAGTAGCGGGCCAAGCCCTGACTGGGGTCTAGCGGGATTAGAAGAGACCCAGTACTTC
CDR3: CASSSGPSPDWGLAGLEETQYF

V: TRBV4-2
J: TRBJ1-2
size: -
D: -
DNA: TGTGCCAGCAGCCAAGATAGTGGCAATCCCTATGGCTACACCTTC
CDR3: CASSQDSGNPYGYTF

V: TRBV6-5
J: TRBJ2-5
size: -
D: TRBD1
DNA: TGTGCCAGCAGTTACAGGGACAGCCAAGAGACCCAGTACTTC
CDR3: CASSYRDSQETQYF

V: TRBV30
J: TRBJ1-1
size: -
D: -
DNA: TGTGCCTGGGGACTATTGAACACTGAAGCTTTCTTT
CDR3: CAWGLLNTEAFF

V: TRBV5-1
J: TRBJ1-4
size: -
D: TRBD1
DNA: TGCGCCAGCAGCTTAGACAGGGCAACTAATGAAAAACTGTTTTTT
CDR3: CASSLDRATNEKLFF

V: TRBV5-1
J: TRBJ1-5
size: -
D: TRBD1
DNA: TGCGCCAGCAGCACACAGGGGTTGAATCAGCCCCAGCATTTT
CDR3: CASSTQGLNQPQHF

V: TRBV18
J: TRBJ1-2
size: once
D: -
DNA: TGTGCCAGCTCAACTGGGACACTCTATGGCTACACCTTC
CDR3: CASSTGTLYGYTF

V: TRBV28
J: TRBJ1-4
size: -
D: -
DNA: TGTGCCAGCAGTTTTCAGGGAGCAACTAATGAAAAACTGTTTTTT
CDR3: CASSFQGATNEKLFF

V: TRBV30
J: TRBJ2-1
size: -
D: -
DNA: TGTGCCTGGAGTGTACGGAGAAAGCCTTCTCCCTTTGAGCAGTTCTTC
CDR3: CAWSVRRKPSPFEQFF

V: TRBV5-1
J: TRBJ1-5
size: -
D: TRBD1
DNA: TGCGCCAGCAGCACCGGACAGGGGAATCAGCCCCAGCATTTT
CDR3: CASSTGQGNQPQHF

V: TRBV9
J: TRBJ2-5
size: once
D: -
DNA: TGTGCCAGCAGCGTGGCGGTAACCCAAGAGACCCAGTACTTC
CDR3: CASSVAVTQETQYF

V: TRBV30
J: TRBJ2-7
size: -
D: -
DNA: TGTGCCTGGAGTGTGGACTACGAGCAGTACTTC
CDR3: CAWSVDYEQYF

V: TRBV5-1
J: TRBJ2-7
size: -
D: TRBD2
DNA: TGCGCCAGCAGCTTTAGCGGGAGACTTGGCGCCGAGCAGTACTTC
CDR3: CASSFSGRLGAEQYF

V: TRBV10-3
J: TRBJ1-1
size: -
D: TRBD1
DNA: TGTGCCATCAACCCGGGACAGGGGGCTCTGACTGAAGCTTTCTTT
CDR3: CAINPGQGALTEAFF

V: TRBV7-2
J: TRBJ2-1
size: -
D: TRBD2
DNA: TGTGCCAGCAGCGTAACCCGGACTAGCTATGAGCAGTTCTTC
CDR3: CASSVTRTSYEQFF

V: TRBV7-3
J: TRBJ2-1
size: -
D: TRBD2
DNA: TGTGCCAGCAGCTTAACGGGGACTACCGCCAATGAGCAGTTCTTC
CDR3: CASSLTGTTANEQFF

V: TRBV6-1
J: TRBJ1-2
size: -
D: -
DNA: TGTGCCAGCAGGCACACCAAGGGGTATAATGGCTACACCTTC
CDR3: CASRHTKGYNGYTF

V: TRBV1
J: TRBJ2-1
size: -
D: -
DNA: TGCACCAGCAGGCTATGGAGCGGGAGAGTCTCCTACAATGAGCAGTTCTTC
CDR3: CTSRLWSGRVSYNEQFF

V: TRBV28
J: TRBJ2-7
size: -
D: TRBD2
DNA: TGTGCCAGCTTTCGGCGGGAGAAGAGCGAGCAGTACTTC
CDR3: CASFRREKSEQYF

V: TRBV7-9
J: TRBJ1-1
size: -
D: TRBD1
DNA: TGTGCCAGCAGCTCGGGATGGACAGGCCTACAGAACACTGAAGCTTTCTTT
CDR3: CASSSGWTGLQNTEAFF

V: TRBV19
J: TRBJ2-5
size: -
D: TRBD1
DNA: TGTGCCAGTAGTTACATTACAGGGACAGGGGAAGAGACCCAGTACTTC
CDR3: CASSYITGTGEETQYF

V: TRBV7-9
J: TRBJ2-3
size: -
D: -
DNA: TGTGCCAGCAGCTTTCCAGGGGATTCAGATACGCAGTATTTT
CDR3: CASSFPGDSDTQYF

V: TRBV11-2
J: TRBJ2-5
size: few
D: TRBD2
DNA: TGTGCCAGCGGGGATTTGGGACTAGCCGGGAGGGAGACCCAGTACTTC
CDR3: CASGDLGLAGRETQYF